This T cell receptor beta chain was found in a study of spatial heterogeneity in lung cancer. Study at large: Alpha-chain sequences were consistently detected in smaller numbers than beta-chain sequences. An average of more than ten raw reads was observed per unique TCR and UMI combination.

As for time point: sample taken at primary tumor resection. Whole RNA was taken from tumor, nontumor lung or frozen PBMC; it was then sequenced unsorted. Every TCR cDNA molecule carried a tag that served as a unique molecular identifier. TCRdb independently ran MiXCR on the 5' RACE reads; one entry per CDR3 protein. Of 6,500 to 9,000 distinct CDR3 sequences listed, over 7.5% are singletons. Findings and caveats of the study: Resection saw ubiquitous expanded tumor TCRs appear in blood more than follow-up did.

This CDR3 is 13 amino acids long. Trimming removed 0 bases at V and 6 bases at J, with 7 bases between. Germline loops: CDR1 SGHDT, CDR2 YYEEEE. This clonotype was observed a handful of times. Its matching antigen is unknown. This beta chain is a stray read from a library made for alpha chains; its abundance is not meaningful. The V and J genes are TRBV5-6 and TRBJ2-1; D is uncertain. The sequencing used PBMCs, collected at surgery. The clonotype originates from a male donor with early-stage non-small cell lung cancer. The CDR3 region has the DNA TGTGCCAGCAGCTTGGGGCTAGTCAATGAGCAGTTCTTC. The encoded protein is CASSLGLVNEQFF.